This T cell receptor beta chain is drawn from a study of T cell responses to AZD1222 COVID-19 vaccine. Note on this clone: Its antigen remains unidentified.

With 2 bases removed from V and 8 bases from J, the gap between germline ends came to 10 bases. The germline V gene has CDR1 MRHNA and CDR2 SNTAGT. The CDR3 covers 13 residues. General study findings and limits: It should be noted that donors were predominantly white British and more often female, and clonal diversity was possibly underestimated. Spike-wide coverage was observed for vaccine-associated CD4 TCRs, with dominant responses at 160-218 and 743-854. Only a handful of people who got AZD1222 tested seropositive at baseline.

Generated by immunoSEQ multiplex PCR, the TCRdb table keeps only in-frame clones and is missing some. Seen here are 120,000 or so clones, 85% to 90% observed once, and the top ten hold approximately 10%. This chain joins TRBV6-4 and TRBJ2-1; D is possibly TRBD2 (6 bases). The receptor was isolated from an adult in good health. The material sequenced was peripheral blood, taken on day 0 of MenACWY control vaccination. The CDR3 sequence is CASSDEWRDEQFF. The CDR3 coding sequence is TGTGCCAGCAGTGACGAGTGGAGGGATGAGCAGTTCTTC.